These T cell receptor beta chains were read from a single sample in a study of cytomegalovirus exposure and HLA in healthy donors. Method: immunoSEQ multiplex PCR; TCRdb's copy keeps in-frame clones and lacks some. In the table there are roughly 130,000 clones, just over 70% of which are singletons. Sequenced sample: PBMCs. The source is an older woman in good health and CMV-seropositive. Each CDR3 is given with its conserved first and last residue. D genes are given only for firm matches. Size tells how often a clone was seen (once, few, many) or the class of an expanded clone, and some rows leave it out.

v_call	j_call	clone_size	d_call	cdr3_aa	cdr3_nt
TRBV29-1	TRBJ2-5	few	TRBD2	CSVALAGGVETQYF	TGCAGCGTTGCCCTAGCGGGGGGTGTGGAGACCCAGTACTTC
TRBV6-5	TRBJ1-2	-	-	CASGPVGPGGYTF	TGTGCCAGCGGCCCAGTTGGGCCGGGAGGCTACACCTTC
TRBV2	TRBJ1-4	-	TRBD1	CASSFQGGAGEKLFF	TGTGCCAGCAGTTTCCAAGGGGGCGCGGGTGAAAAACTGTTTTTT
TRBV29-1	TRBJ2-3	-	-	CSVEDLRGVGTDTQYF	TGCAGCGTTGAAGATCTCAGGGGAGTCGGCACAGATACGCAGTATTTT
TRBV28	TRBJ2-1	-	-	CASSLVAAGSYNEQFF	TGTGCCAGCAGTTTGGTGGCGGCGGGCTCCTACAATGAGCAGTTCTTC
TRBV19	TRBJ2-1	few	TRBD2	CASSVGTSGGEQFF	TGTGCCAGTAGTGTGGGGACTAGCGGGGGAGAGCAGTTCTTC
TRBV19	TRBJ1-5	-	-	CASKREERLQPQHF	TGTGCCAGTAAAAGGGAGGAAAGGCTGCAGCCCCAGCATTTT
TRBV7-8	TRBJ1-2	-	TRBD1	CASSPGTGGYTF	TGTGCCAGCAGCCCGGGGACAGGCGGCTACACCTTC
TRBV6-6	TRBJ1-1	-	TRBD1	CASIHRTGGGDEAFF	TGTGCCAGCATTCACAGAACAGGGGGCGGAGATGAAGCTTTCTTT
TRBV4-1	TRBJ1-5	-	TRBD1	CASSLTAGTGGLILNQPQHF	TGCGCCAGCAGCCTTACGGCCGGGACAGGGGGCCTAATCCTCAATCAGCCCCAGCATTTT
TRBV6-6	TRBJ2-3	-	-	CASSNRAGQGTDTQYF	TGTGCCAGCAGCAACCGAGCAGGGCAGGGCACAGATACGCAGTATTTT
TRBV5-6	TRBJ1-1	-	-	CASSLIRGGNTEAFF	TGTGCCAGCAGCTTGATAAGGGGTGGGAACACTGAAGCTTTCTTT
TRBV2	TRBJ2-7	-	TRBD2	CASSAGGRDEQYF	TGTGCCAGCAGTGCGGGGGGGAGGGACGAGCAGTACTTC
TRBV6-1	TRBJ1-2	-	-	CASRPQGNYGYTF	TGTGCCAGCCGCCCGCAGGGTAACTATGGCTACACCTTC
TRBV19	TRBJ1-2	-	TRBD1	CASSIVGQGSYGYTF	TGTGCCAGTAGTATAGTGGGACAGGGGTCCTATGGCTACACCTTC
TRBV6-5	TRBJ2-2	-	TRBD1	CASTPGTANTGELFF	TGTGCCAGCACCCCCGGGACAGCCAACACCGGGGAGCTGTTTTTT
TRBV9	TRBJ1-4	-	-	CASSVEGGGLDEKLFF	TGTGCCAGCAGCGTAGAAGGCGGGGGTCTGGATGAAAAACTGTTTTTT
TRBV5-6	TRBJ2-7	-	TRBD2	CASSLYRGGVNEQYF	TGTGCCAGCAGCTTGTATCGGGGGGGCGTTAACGAGCAGTACTTC
TRBV6-1	TRBJ2-7	-	TRBD1	CASRGTGGPYEQYF	TGTGCCAGCAGGGGGACAGGGGGCCCCTACGAGCAGTACTTC
TRBV19	TRBJ2-2	-	-	CASIGGNTGELFF	TGTGCCAGTATAGGGGGGAACACCGGGGAGCTGTTTTTT
TRBV27	TRBJ2-7	once	-	CASSLKEGYYEQYF	TGTGCCAGCAGTTTAAAGGAGGGTTACTACGAGCAGTACTTC
TRBV7-6	TRBJ2-3	-	TRBD2	CASSLSLAGGPSSTDTQYF	TGTGCCAGCAGCCTAAGCCTAGCGGGGGGCCCTTCTAGCACAGATACGCAGTATTTT
TRBV9	TRBJ2-7	-	TRBD1	CASSVDLGAGGYEQYF	TGTGCCAGCAGCGTAGATTTAGGGGCAGGGGGCTACGAGCAGTACTTC
TRBV4-1	TRBJ1-2	-	TRBD1	CASSEPPGQGALHGYTF	TGCGCCAGCAGCGAACCTCCGGGACAGGGGGCTTTACATGGCTACACCTTC
TRBV28	TRBJ2-2	-	TRBD1	CASSYPPGQGNTGELFF	TGTGCCAGCAGTTACCCTCCGGGACAGGGGAACACCGGGGAGCTGTTTTTT
TRBV20-1	TRBJ2-1	-	-	CSAGGLNEQFF	TGCAGTGCTGGGGGGTTGAATGAGCAGTTCTTC
TRBV4-1	TRBJ1-1	-	TRBD1	CASSLLQGAGTEAFF	TGCGCCAGCAGCCTATTACAGGGGGCGGGCACTGAAGCTTTCTTT
TRBV6-4	TRBJ1-2	few	TRBD1	CASSDSLGQGGNGYTF	TGTGCCAGCAGTGACTCTTTGGGACAGGGGGGAAATGGCTACACCTTC
TRBV2	TRBJ1-5	few	-	CASSGVVEAQPQHF	TGTGCCAGCAGTGGGGTGGTCGAGGCTCAGCCCCAGCATTTT
TRBV28	TRBJ1-6	few	-	CALGGRNNSPLHF	TGTGCCCTGGGAGGGAGGAATAATTCACCCCTCCACTTT
TRBV2	TRBJ1-1	-	-	CASRPMGGNTEAFF	TGTGCCAGCAGACCCATGGGGGGGAACACTGAAGCTTTCTTT
TRBV5-1	TRBJ1-1	-	-	CASSWNTGSMNTEAFF	TGCGCCAGCAGCTGGAACACAGGGTCCATGAACACTGAAGCTTTCTTT
TRBV2	TRBJ2-7	-	-	CASSDPLTGPQYEQYF	TGTGCCAGCAGTGATCCCCTTACAGGGCCCCAGTACGAGCAGTACTTC
TRBV6-5	TRBJ1-1	-	-	CASSYSGTHEAFF	TGTGCCAGCAGTTACTCAGGGACACACGAAGCTTTCTTT
TRBV5-8	TRBJ1-6	-	TRBD1	CASSLNVHADGTGDNSPLHF	TGTGCCAGCAGCTTGAACGTACATGCCGATGGGACAGGGGATAATTCACCCCTCCACTTT
TRBV7-9	TRBJ1-1	-	-	CASSFAPGTQAFF	TGTGCCAGCAGCTTCGCCCCCGGGACACAAGCTTTCTTT
TRBV9	TRBJ2-1	-	TRBD2	CASSERGGSDEQFF	TGTGCCAGCAGCGAGCGGGGGGGCTCCGATGAGCAGTTCTTC
TRBV12-5	TRBJ1-3	once	-	CASGEGQSGNTIYF	TGTGCTAGTGGGGAGGGGCAATCTGGAAACACCATATATTTT
TRBV6-6	TRBJ1-4	-	-	CASRGGALRHEKLFF	TGTGCCAGCAGAGGAGGGGCCCTGAGGCATGAAAAACTGTTTTTT
TRBV9	TRBJ1-3	-	TRBD1	CASSRGDSSGNTIYF	TGTGCCAGCTCCAGGGGGGACAGCTCTGGAAACACCATATATTTT
TRBV5-4	TRBJ2-2	-	TRBD2	CASSSGLAGNTGELFF	TGTGCCAGCAGCTCGGGACTAGCGGGGAACACCGGGGAGCTGTTTTTT
TRBV6-5	TRBJ2-3	few	TRBD2	CASSYWGGGDLTQYF	TGTGCCAGCAGTTACTGGGGCGGGGGAGATCTTACGCAGTATTTT
TRBV4-1	TRBJ2-2	-	TRBD1	CASSHSDRGRSGELFF	TGCGCCAGCAGCCATTCGGACAGGGGGCGTTCCGGGGAGCTGTTTTTT
TRBV6-1	TRBJ1-2	-	-	CASRGQGYGYTF	TGTGCCAGCAGAGGGCAGGGCTATGGCTACACCTTC
TRBV5-1	TRBJ1-1	few	-	CASTHLTGNTEAFF	TGCGCCAGCACCCACCTGACAGGGAACACTGAAGCTTTCTTT
TRBV9	TRBJ1-5	-	-	CASSLQGSQPQHF	TGTGCCAGCAGCTTACAGGGAAGTCAGCCCCAGCATTTT
TRBV11-3	TRBJ2-7	-	-	CASSSEDRSYEQYF	TGTGCCAGCAGCTCTGAGGACAGATCCTACGAGCAGTACTTC
TRBV9	TRBJ1-6	-	-	CASSVGDYNSPLHF	TGTGCCAGCAGCGTAGGCGACTATAATTCACCCCTCCACTTT
TRBV7-9	TRBJ1-1	once	TRBD1	CSSSLGAGGQSWAFF	TGTTCCAGCAGCTTAGGGGCAGGGGGACAATCCTGGGCTTTCTTT
TRBV28	TRBJ1-2	-	-	CASSLGRGNYGYTF	TGTGCCAGCAGTTTGGGCAGGGGTAACTATGGCTACACCTTC
TRBV10-3	TRBJ2-7	-	-	CAIRPSGVGPYEQYF	TGTGCCATCAGACCCAGTGGGGTGGGGCCCTACGAGCAGTACTTC
TRBV10-3	TRBJ2-5	-	-	CAISESQETQYF	TGTGCCATCAGTGAGTCCCAGGAGACCCAGTACTTC
TRBV5-1	TRBJ2-7	-	TRBD1	CASSETGGIYEQYF	TGCGCCAGCAGCGAGACAGGGGGGATTTACGAGCAGTACTTC
TRBV28	TRBJ2-7	-	-	CASRRYGGMYEQYF	TGTGCCAGCAGGCGCTATGGGGGGATGTACGAGCAGTACTTC
TRBV10-2	TRBJ2-7	-	-	CASRDTTGYEQYF	TGCGCCAGCAGAGATACGACGGGCTACGAGCAGTACTTC
TRBV6-1	TRBJ1-1	-	TRBD1	CASSVGGSPVPEAFF	TGTGCCAGCAGTGTAGGGGGCAGTCCGGTCCCTGAAGCTTTCTTT
TRBV6-5	TRBJ2-3	-	-	CASSYSKATSTDTQYF	TGTGCCAGCAGTTACTCGAAGGCGACTAGCACAGATACGCAGTATTTT
TRBV19	TRBJ2-1	-	-	CASVDKQFF	TGTGCCAGTGTGGACAAGCAGTTCTTC
TRBV7-3	TRBJ2-3	-	-	CASSATGLQQYF	TGTGCCAGCAGCGCCACAGGCTTGCAGCAGTATTTT
TRBV18	TRBJ1-1	-	TRBD1	CASSPEPSGGRGEAFF	TGTGCCAGCTCACCCGAACCGTCAGGGGGCAGGGGTGAAGCTTTCTTT